This T cell receptor beta chain was sequenced during a study of shared clonotypes between healthy human individuals. Study-level points and caveats: When compared with the clonotypes that were shared by all four sorted-subset donors, the non-shared clonotypes turned out to have lower generation probabilities. Naive subsets tended to show greater estimated richness than memory subsets.

Several immunoSEQ plates held equal portions of the genomic DNA taken from each subset. The authors loaded approximately 220 ng DNA, 27,000 or so T cell genomes, into sorted-subset replicate PCRs. Generated by immunoSEQ multiplex PCR, the TCRdb table keeps only in-frame clones and is missing some. The table includes 170,000 or so clones, over 50% detected once. There are a few counts of this clone. The antigen remains undetermined. A read error may account for a junction end that differs from germline. CDR3 length: 13 residues. Germline V gene sequence: CDR1 SGHNT, CDR2 YYREEE (reference sequence). The sequenced material came from memory CD4+ T cells sorted from blood. The subset was: CD45RA-negative fraction. This clonotype originated in a man between 25 and 39 years old in good health. V and J are TRBV5-4 and TRBJ2-7, with unresolved D. CDR3 region: CASSLSGSYGQYF. CDR3 DNA sequence: TGTGCCAGCAGCTTGTCCGGGTCTTACGGGCAGTACTTC.